This T cell receptor beta chain was sequenced during a study of cytomegalovirus exposure and HLA in healthy donors. Study summary: A subsequent analysis stated that the 120 validation repertoires were run on the same platform as the approximately 710 first-cohort repertoires.

Concerning this clone: Its matching antigen is unknown.

Germline V lookup: CDR1 GTSNPN, CDR2 SVGIG (reference sequence). V was clipped by 6 bases and J by 0 bases, with 15 bases between them. The CDR3 is 15 residues long. The roughly 120-subject validation cohort, separate from the roughly 700-subject first cohort, included the donors. Study findings and constraints: The study listed approximately 160 cytomegalovirus-associated TCR beta chains. Subsequent analysis showed first-cohort TCR clusters tending to co-occur in roughly 130 validation repertoires.

Sequencing used immunoSEQ multiplex PCR; TCRdb keeps in-frame clones, though not all of them. Of 150,000 to 200,000 clones in the sample, roughly 81% were seen once. The genes are TRBV30 and TRBJ1-3; perhaps TRBD1 as D (5 bases). This receptor was identified in a woman in her 30s in good health and CMV-seronegative. Sequenced input: PBMCs. DNA for the CDR3: TGTGCCTGTGCCACGGGGGGATTCTCTGGAAACACCATATATTTT. The encoded protein is CACATGGFSGNTIYF.